Shown below are 9 T cell receptor beta chains from a single sample sequenced in a study of blood T cell repertoires in COVID-19. Sequenced by immunoSEQ multiplex PCR; TCRdb stores in-frame clones only, minus some. The repertoire includes more than 200,000 clones, approximately 87% of them detected once, and around 2.2% sits in the top ten. The sample consisted of peripheral blood. All receptors derive from a woman between 45 and 65 years old with acute or convalescent COVID-19.

The chain has TRBV7-2 and TRBJ2-5; TRBD2 matches 7 bases. With 0 bases clipped from V and 4 bases from J, the junction kept 5 bases outside the gene matches. Germline CDR1 is SGHTA and CDR2 is FQGNSA. This CDR3 contains 15 residues. CDR3 residues: CASSLAERGGETQYF. The CDR3 region has the DNA TGTGCCAGCAGCTTAGCGGAGCGGGGCGGAGAGACCCAGTACTTC.

The chain couples TRBV5-4 to TRBJ2-3; 7 nucleotides agree with TRBD2. The CDR3 runs to 16 residues. The J segment lost 5 bases and the V segment lost 3 bases, leaving 12 bases of the junction unmatched. Germline assignment: CDR1 SGHNT and CDR2 YYREEE (reference sequence). This CDR3 reads CASSSIWASGLDTQYF. CDR3 DNA sequence: TGTGCCAGCAGCTCGATCTGGGCTAGCGGTCTAGATACGCAGTATTTT.

The chain is built from TRBV11-3 and TRBJ2-7; a weak D match, TRBD2 (6 bases). The CDR3 runs 14 residues. The germline CDR1 and CDR2 sequences are SGHNT and YENEEA. The V gene lost 4 bases and the J gene lost 2 bases, with 12 bases spanning the gap. The chain's CDR3 is CASSSPGTPYEQYF. For the CDR3, the DNA is TGTGCCAGCAGCTCTCCCGGGACTCCCTACGAGCAGTACTTC.

The chain is built from TRBV11-2 and TRBJ1-2; 9 bases map to TRBD1. V gave up 5 bases and J gave up 5 bases; unmatched junction bases: 9. Germline lookup yields CDR1 SGHAT and CDR2 FQNNGV. CDR3 length equals 15 residues. The CDR3 loop reads CASSPGDRVRYGYTF. The CDR3 nucleotides read TGTGCCAGCAGCCCAGGGGACAGGGTTCGGTATGGCTACACCTTC.

The rearrangement links TRBV4-1 to TRBJ2-7; TRBD2 is a possible D gene (6 bases). CDR3 length: 16 amino acids. V was pared by 1 base and J by 6 bases, with 19 bases between. The germline gives CDR1 MGHRA, CDR2 YSYEKL. The CDR3 DNA is TGCGCCAGCAGCCAAGTCCTAGGAGGGGCCAACTCCGAGCAGTACTTC. This encodes CASSQVLGGANSEQYF.

The gene calls are TRBV4-3 and TRBJ1-4; perhaps TRBD1 as D (5 bases). Deletions cut 0 bases from V and 6 bases from J, with 11 bases between. Per the germline V gene, CDR1 is LGHNA and CDR2 is YSLEER. The CDR3 has 15 residues. CDR3 sequence: CASSQEGTRDEKLFF. The CDR3 DNA sequence: TGCGCCAGCAGCCAAGAAGGGACTAGGGATGAAAAACTGTTTTTT.

The chain combines TRBV5-6 with TRBJ2-6, with D possibly being TRBD1 (5 bases). Per germline, CDR1 SGHDT and CDR2 YYEEEE. The germline V and J ends were trimmed by 0 bases and 2 bases, with 6 bases remaining between them. This CDR3 spans 15 amino acids. CDR3 loop: CASSLARAGANVLTF. The CDR3 region has the DNA TGTGCCAGCAGCTTGGCCAGGGCTGGGGCCAACGTCCTGACTTTC.

The chain employs TRBV11-2 and TRBJ2-7, with D possibly being TRBD2 (5 bases). Germline CDR1 and CDR2: SGHAT and FQNNGV. The CDR3 is 15 residues long. V was shortened by 2 bases and J by 6 bases, with 17 bases between the two germline ends. DNA of the CDR3: TGTGCCAGCAGCTTATCCTACGGGGTCCTGGGCGAGCAGTACTTC. This encodes CASSLSYGVLGEQYF.

The CDR3, as DNA: TGTGCCAGCTCACCATACCGGGACAGGGGATTAGAGACCCAGTACTTC. Amino acid sequence: CASSPYRDRGLETQYF. The V call is TRBV18, the J call TRBJ2-5; 10 nucleotides line up with TRBD1. The germline gives CDR1 KGHSH, CDR2 LQKENI. The CDR3 covers 16 residues. With 2 bases clipped from V and 4 bases from J, the junction kept 7 bases outside the gene matches.